This T cell receptor (beta chain) was profiled in a study of PD-L1 blockade in urothelial cancer. Produced via immunoSEQ multiplex PCR; TCRdb's table is partial and in-frame only. The sample lists 85,000 to 95,000 clones, around 90% occurring once. Germline V gene lookup returns CDR1 SQVTM and CDR2 ANQGSEA. This CDR3 is built from 12 residues. Trimming pared 7 bases from V and 0 bases from J, leaving 9 bases between. Specified time point: pretreatment peripheral blood. Sampling of each patient yielded between 1 and 8 specimens, collected pretreatment and on-treatment. The sequence was obtained from a man aged 55-75 years with urothelial cancer. The V and J genes are TRBV29-1 and TRBJ1-1, with unresolved D. The sequencing used PBMCs, collected around atezolizumab (anti-PD-L1) treatment. The CDR3 is CSAWRVNTEAFF. The DNA for the CDR3 is TGCAGCGCCTGGAGGGTGAACACTGAAGCTTTCTTT.